The 2 T cell receptor beta chains below come from one sample, sequenced in a study of blood T cell repertoires in COVID-19. TCRdb keeps only in-frame clones here, not all; method: immunoSEQ multiplex PCR. The table has 65,000 to 95,000 clones, around 81% seen once. The source material was peripheral blood. All receptors come from a human donor in a cohort sampled during active COVID-19.

The chain links TRBV5-4 to TRBJ2-7; the D gene is possibly TRBD2 (7 bases). The V gene's germline CDR1 is SGHNT and CDR2 YYREEE (reference sequence). The V gene lost 0 bases and the J gene lost 7 bases, with 17 bases spanning the gap. The CDR3 extends over 15 amino acids. CDR3 nucleotides: TGTGCCAGCAGCTTGGATCTGGGGGGGGCGCGGGAGCAGTACTTC. Amino acids: CASSLDLGGAREQYF.

This sequence joins TRBV7-2 and TRBJ2-5; D is uncertain. V dropped 4 bases and J dropped 3 bases, with 15 bases sitting between them. Germline values: CDR1 SGHTA, CDR2 FQGNSA. The CDR3 spans 15 residues. The CDR3 spells CASSSPLGPEETQYF. DNA of the CDR3: TGTGCCAGCAGCTCCCCGTTGGGCCCGGAAGAGACCCAGTACTTC.